The table lists the clone carrying this T cell receptor beta chain with a few counts. What it binds is unknown. Clones were read by immunoSEQ multiplex PCR, and TCRdb kept only the in-frame ones, dropping some. The sample lists 75,000 to 90,000 clones; just over 90% were seen once. Germline CDR1 reads SGHRS; CDR2 reads YFSETQ. The CDR3 consists of 16 residues. J gave up 2 bases and V 3 bases, and 4 bases lay outside the gene matches. The sample belongs to a study of human versus mouse CDR3 diversity and MHC coevolution. General study results and limits: Mice had fewer CDR3 deletions and insertions than humans on average.

The sequencing input was naive CD4+ T cells from blood. Described subset: CD45RO-negative CD62L-positive naive CD4 T cells. This TCR was sampled from a person aged 25 to 75 in good health. This chain connects TRBV5-1 to TRBJ2-1; 11 positions match TRBD1. The CDR3 DNA sequence: TGCGCCAGCAGCTCCGGGACAGGGGGACCCTACAATGAGCAGTTCTTC. Translated, it gives CASSSGTGGPYNEQFF.